The 5 T cell receptor beta chains reported below all come from one sample, sequenced in a study of beta chain features in type 1 diabetes. Sequencing targeted expressed TCRB transcripts, as all isolated RNA had been reverse transcribed. Clones were sequenced by immunoSEQ multiplex PCR, and TCRdb holds only the in-frame ones, with some missing. The table records under 500,000 clones, roughly 30% of them present only once. Input material: naive CD4+ T cells from blood. The receptors here all came from a man younger than 30 in good health.

Remarks on this clone: Other DNA variants within this sample encode the same CDR3. The V and J genes are TRBV7-9 and TRBJ1-2, with TRBD1 matching 7 bases. Germline values: CDR1 SEHNR, CDR2 FQNEAQ (reference sequence). The CDR3 is 13 residues long. The junction had 4 bases not matched to a gene; V was cut back by 5 bases and J by 4 bases. DNA of the CDR3: TGTGCCAGCAGCCCGGACAGGAGCTATGGCTACACCTTC. As protein: CASSPDRSYGYTF.

This clone was detected a few times. The rearrangement uses TRBV13 and TRBJ2-1; TRBD2 matches at 9 bases. V lost 1 base and J lost 9; bases outside the gene matches: 7. CDR3 length equals 15 residues. Germline-derived CDR1 and CDR2 are PRHDT and FYEKMQ (reference sequence). The CDR3 loop reads CASSLAGGRALEQFF. The DNA of the CDR3 is TGTGCCAGCAGCTTAGCCGGCGGGAGGGCCCTTGAGCAGTTCTTC.

The V call is TRBV7-2, the J call TRBJ2-7; TRBD1 aligns across 7 bases. The CDR3 contains 15 residues. Germline V gives CDR1 SGHTA, CDR2 FQGNSA. J was trimmed by 2 bases and V by 4 bases; bases with no gene match: 8. DNA for the CDR3: TGTGCCAGCAGCTCGTTTGGAGGACAGGCCTACGAGCAGTACTTC. This translates into CASSSFGGQAYEQYF.

The CDR3 DNA is TGTGCCAGCAGCTTAGGCCGCGGACCAACCTACGAGCAGTACTTC. Encoded protein: CASSLGRGPTYEQYF. This chain connects TRBV7-2 to TRBJ2-7; D is uncertain. Trimming removed 1 base at V and 2 bases at J, with 12 bases between. This CDR3 comprises 15 residues. Germline-derived CDR1 and CDR2 are SGHTA and FQGNSA.

The rearrangement uses TRBV18 and TRBJ1-2; unclear D gene. Trimming cost V 4 bases and J 4 bases, with 10 bases left between them. Germline-derived CDR1 and CDR2 are KGHSH and LQKENI. The length of the CDR3 is 13 residues. As DNA, the CDR3 is TGTGCCAGCTCACGAGACCTGGTCTATGGCTACACCTTC. This translates into CASSRDLVYGYTF.